The 26 T cell receptor beta chains given below trace back to one sample, sequenced in a study of blood T cell repertoires in COVID-19. Sequenced by immunoSEQ multiplex PCR; TCRdb stores in-frame clones only, minus some. Of 55,000 to 80,000 clones in the sample, 80% to 85% were seen once. Sequenced: peripheral blood. Receptor source: a human donor in a cohort sampled during active COVID-19.

This chain connects TRBV7-9 to TRBJ2-6; maybe TRBD1 (6 bases). Trimming left V 3 bases short and J 0 bases short, with 18 bases between. Germline loops: CDR1 SEHNR, CDR2 FQNEAQ (reference sequence). The CDR3 is 19 amino acids. CDR3 nucleotides: TGTGCCAGCAGCTTCCCCGTGGGTCAGGGGAGCTCTGGGGCCAACGTCCTGACTTTC. This encodes CASSFPVGQGSSGANVLTF.

The gene calls are TRBV19 and TRBJ2-2; TRBD2 is a possible D gene (7 bases). V dropped 5 bases and J dropped 3 bases, with 16 bases sitting between them. Germline V gene data show CDR1 as LNHDA and CDR2 as SQIVND (reference sequence). The CDR3 is 16 residues long. As DNA, the CDR3 is TGTGCCAGTAGTGCGTGGTCGGGGGGCTACACCGGGGAGCTGTTTTTT. Residues: CASSAWSGGYTGELFF.

The chain carries TRBV5-1 and TRBJ2-3; 13 bases are a match to TRBD2. The CDR3 is 18 residues long. Trimming cost V 4 bases and J 3 bases; bases outside gene matches: 11. Germline CDR1 and CDR2: SGHRS and YFSETQ. The CDR3 region is CASSQRKMTSGGTDTQYF. The DNA of the CDR3 is TGCGCCAGCAGCCAACGGAAAATGACTAGCGGGGGGACAGATACGCAGTATTTT. The full variable domain, rest sourced from reference TRBV5-1 and TRBJ2-3, is KAGVTQTPRYLIKTRGQQVTLSCSPISGHRSVSWYQQTPGQGLQFLFEYFSETQRNKGNFPGRFSGRQFSNSRSEMNVSTLELGDSALYLCASSQRKMTSGGTDTQYFGPGTRLTVL.

The J gene is TRBJ1-2, the V gene TRBV2, with D unclear. Germline V CDR1 and CDR2: SNHLY, FYNNEI. Trimming removed 8 bases from V and 6 bases from J, with 19 bases in between. This CDR3 has 14 amino acids. The CDR3 sequence: CASARRRAVDGYTF. The DNA of the CDR3 is TGTGCCAGCGCGAGAAGGCGGGCCGTGGATGGCTACACCTTC.

V gene TRBV12-3 or TRBV12-4 combines with J gene TRBJ1-1; D gene unclear. This CDR3 spans 13 amino acids. Between the trimmed V and J ends, which lost 4 bases and 6 bases, there was a span of 12 bases. In nucleotides, the CDR3 is TGTGCCAGCAGTTGGCCTTCGCTCCCTGAAGCTTTCTTT. It encodes CASSWPSLPEAFF.

The chain combines TRBV12-3 or TRBV12-4 with TRBJ1-2; D is undetermined. Trimming took off 5 bases at V and 7 bases at J, with 14 bases between the two ends. This CDR3 spans 13 amino acids. Written as DNA, the CDR3 is TGTGCCAGCAGTCCGAGGGCCTCGCGTGGCTACACCTTC. Translation gives CASSPRASRGYTF.

The CDR3 bases are TGTGCCAGCAGTTTTAATACGCAGTATTTT. As protein: CASSFNTQYF. The rearrangement uses TRBV28 and TRBJ2-3; D gene ambiguous. Germline V gene lookup returns CDR1 MDHEN and CDR2 SYDVKM. The CDR3 is made up of 10 amino acids. Between the trimmed V and J ends, which lost 3 bases and 7 bases, there was a span of 2 bases. The whole variable domain, remainder taken from reference TRBV28 and TRBJ2-3, is DVKVTQSSRYLVKRTGEKVFLECVQDMDHENMFWYRQDPGLGLRLIYFSYDVKMKEKGDIPEGYSVSREKKERFSLILESASTNQTSMYLCASSFNTQYFGPGTRLTVL.

Details on this clone: This CDR3 is missing its conserved last phenylalanine or tryptophan, likely due to a read error. Because the CDR3's place on the DNA is in doubt, the DNA is left out and the CDR3 is given as listed by TCRdb. This sequence joins TRBV20-1 and TRBJ2-7; the D segment call TRBD1 is taken from the table without a DNA check. Germline V gene lookup returns CDR1 DFQATT and CDR2 SNEGSKA (reference sequence). From its first to its last residue, the CDR3 has 8 amino acids. CDR3 sequence: CSAMGLQL.

This clone showed up just once. The CDR3, as DNA: TGTGCCAGTAGTATAGACTCCGGCTCCTACGAGCAGTACGTC. This codes for CASSIDSGSYEQYV. This chain joins TRBV19 and TRBJ2-7; no reliable D call. The CDR3 is 14 residues long. The germline V gene encodes CDR1 LNHDA and CDR2 SQIVND (reference sequence). V lost 0 bases and J 0 bases, leaving 6 bases between the germline ends.

This clone was detected once. This rearrangement joins TRBV12-5 to TRBJ1-2, with 8 bases that match TRBD1. Germline V gene sequence: CDR1 LGHNT, CDR2 FRNRAP. CDR3 length: 16 amino acids. The ends lost 0 bases at V and 6 bases at J; junction bases unmatched: 9. CDR3 DNA sequence: TGTGCTAGTGGTTTGGTACTCTCAGGGGGCGCGGATGGCTACACCTTC. Its translation is CASGLVLSGGADGYTF.

This clone was detected only once. This chain connects TRBV18 to TRBJ2-7, with D unclear. V lost 0 bases and J lost 3, with 9 bases in between. Germline V lookup: CDR1 KGHSH, CDR2 LQKENI. The CDR3 is made up of 14 amino acids. The CDR3 is CASSPPGQSYEQYF. The CDR3, as DNA: TGTGCCAGCTCACCACCGGGCCAGAGCTACGAGCAGTACTTC.

This chain joins TRBV29-1 and TRBJ1-5; unclear D gene. Between the trimmed V and J ends, which lost 3 bases and 3 bases, there was a span of 6 bases. Germline V gene data show CDR1 as SQVTM and CDR2 as ANQGSEA. CDR3 length: 12 residues. The CDR3 protein is CSVESPNQPQHF. The CDR3 bases are TGCAGCGTTGAGAGTCCCAATCAGCCCCAGCATTTT.

The chain joins TRBV11-2 to TRBJ2-7; no clear D. The CDR3 length is 12 residues. Trimming took off 1 base at V and 7 bases at J, with 8 bases between the two ends. CDR1 and CDR2 (germline): SGHAT, FQNNGV. The CDR3 DNA reads as TGTGCCAGCAGCTTAGCAGTAAGTGAGCAGTACTTC. This codes for CASSLAVSEQYF.

The chain uses TRBV5-1 and TRBJ1-1; D is perhaps TRBD1 (6 bases). Germline V gene data show CDR1 as SGHRS and CDR2 as YFSETQ. The CDR3 consists of 14 residues. V lost 1 base and J lost 3, with 10 bases in between. CDR3 sequence: CASSLQGTYTEAFF. CDR3 nucleotides: TGCGCCAGCAGCTTGCAGGGGACCTACACTGAAGCTTTCTTT. The full variable domain, with the rest looked up from reference TRBV5-1 and TRBJ1-1, is KAGVTQTPRYLIKTRGQQVTLSCSPISGHRSVSWYQQTPGQGLQFLFEYFSETQRNKGNFPGRFSGRQFSNSRSEMNVSTLELGDSALYLCASSLQGTYTEAFFGQGTRLTVV.

The chain employs TRBV7-9 and TRBJ2-1; 9 positions match TRBD1. This CDR3 region has 13 residues. The germline V gene has CDR1 SEHNR and CDR2 FQNEAQ (reference sequence). Trimming at V came to 5 bases and at J to 8 bases, leaving 4 bases not matched to a gene. The chain's CDR3 is CASSPGDRDEQFF. The CDR3 DNA sequence: TGTGCCAGCAGCCCTGGGGACAGGGATGAGCAGTTCTTC.

The chain uses TRBV3-1 (or the pseudogene TRBV3-2) and TRBJ2-2; 11 bases fit TRBD2. The CDR3 totals 16 residues. CDR1 is LGHDT, CDR2 YNNKEL, per germline (reference sequence). V lost 4 bases and J lost 6; bases outside the gene matches: 7. The CDR3 sequence: CASSLAGGPRAGELFF. In DNA form, the CDR3 reads TGTGCCAGCAGCCTAGCGGGGGGGCCTAGGGCCGGGGAGCTGTTTTTT.

DNA of the CDR3: TGTGCCAGCAGCCCCGGGTCAGTGGCTAATGAAAAACTGTTTTTT. Its translation: CASSPGSVANEKLFF. The chain is built from TRBV28 and TRBJ1-4; D unclear. Germline V gene data show CDR1 as MDHEN and CDR2 as SYDVKM. The ends were cut back, 6 bases at V and 3 bases at J, with 14 bases in the middle. The length of the CDR3 is 15 residues.

This clone was recorded a few times. J is TRBJ2-5 and V is TRBV25-1; 9 positions match TRBD2. Germline V CDR1 and CDR2: MGHDK, SYGVNS. The J segment lost 5 bases and the V segment lost 5 bases, leaving 6 bases of the junction unmatched. This CDR3 is 14 amino acids long. CDR3 sequence reads: CASSRAGGWETQYF. The CDR3 DNA sequence: TGTGCCAGCAGTAGAGCGGGGGGATGGGAGACCCAGTACTTC.

The rearrangement links TRBV5-1 to TRBJ2-7; 8 bases agree with TRBD2. V trimming: 4 bases; J trimming: 7 bases; junction bases outside the gene matches: 7. The CDR3 runs 13 residues. The germline CDR1 and CDR2 sequences are SGHRS and YFSETQ. This CDR3 is CASSNGLAREQYV. CDR3 DNA: TGCGCCAGCAGCAACGGACTAGCAAGGGAGCAGTACGTC.

The V call is TRBV11-2, the J call TRBJ2-7; TRBD1 agrees at 8 bases. Germline V CDR1 and CDR2: SGHAT, FQNNGV. The trim removed 5 bases at V and 5 bases at J, leaving 14 bases unmatched. The CDR3 spans 16 residues. The chain's CDR3 is CASSPPGQGANDEQYV. The CDR3 DNA follows: TGTGCCAGCAGCCCCCCCGGCCAGGGGGCGAACGACGAGCAGTACGTC.

The chain recombines TRBV18 with TRBJ1-2; D unresolved. CDR3 length equals 13 residues. Trimming shortened V by 1 base and J by 8 bases, and 11 bases separated the two germline ends. CDR1 and CDR2 (germline): KGHSH, LQKENI. This chain's CDR3 is CASSPRTEGGYTF. The CDR3 DNA follows: TGTGCCAGCTCACCACGGACCGAGGGCGGCTACACCTTC.

This chain uses TRBV6-5 with TRBJ1-2, with TRBD1 matching over 8 bases. CDR3 length: 14 residues. The J segment lost 5 bases and the V segment lost 6 bases, leaving 8 bases of the junction unmatched. Germline assignment: CDR1 MNHEY and CDR2 SVGAGI. CDR3 region: CASSPGQVKYGYTF. In DNA form, the CDR3 reads TGTGCCAGCAGCCCGGGACAGGTCAAGTATGGCTACACCTTC.

The chain recombines TRBV15 with TRBJ1-5; 7 bases are shared with TRBD1. The V and J ends lost 5 bases and 7 bases, in that order; junction bases with no gene match: 5. Germline V gene sequence: CDR1 LNHNV, CDR2 YYDKDF (reference sequence). The CDR3 contains 13 residues. CDR3 coding DNA: TGTGCCACCAGCGACGGAGGGGGCCAGCCCCAGCATTTT. This sequence encodes CATSDGGGQPQHF.

Ten or more counts support this clone. The V gene is TRBV5-1, the J gene TRBJ1-6, with D possibly matching TRBD1 (5 bases). Germline-derived CDR1 and CDR2 are SGHRS and YFSETQ. The CDR3 is 17 residues long. Deletions cut 0 bases from V and 10 bases from J, with 20 bases between. The CDR3 nucleotides are TGCGCCAGCAGCTTGGAGGCAGGACAACCCGGAGGGTCACCCCTCCACTTT. Its translation is CASSLEAGQPGGSPLHF.

The rearrangement links TRBV12-5 to TRBJ2-3; 8 bases match TRBD2. From germline, CDR1 is LGHNT and CDR2 FRNRAP. The CDR3 is 14 residues long. V was pared by 6 bases and J by 5 bases, with 7 bases of the junction left unmatched. CDR3 loop: CASGRGTREDTQYF. The CDR3 DNA reads as TGTGCTAGTGGAAGGGGGACTAGGGAAGATACGCAGTATTTT.

This clone occurred many times. The chain couples TRBV27 to TRBJ1-5; maybe TRBD1 (6 bases). The CDR3 sequence is 15 residues long. With 5 bases removed from V and 7 bases from J, the gap between germline ends came to 18 bases. Germline V gene data show CDR1 as MNHEY and CDR2 as SMNVEV (reference sequence). The CDR3 DNA reads TGTGCCAGCAGTATAAACACAGGGTCGGGGCAGCCCCAGCATTTT. It yields the protein CASSINTGSGQPQHF.